The clone carrying this T cell receptor (beta chain) came up many times. The target antigen is unknown. Documented time point: newly diagnosed GD, antithyroid drugs for less than 3 months. With RNA extracted from PBMCs as input, the TCR library was made. HTBI primers from iRepertoire and Arm-PCR of CDR3 regions yielded the TCR beta libraries. In TCRdb, the multiplex PCR reads were re-called with MiXCR into one record per CDR3 protein. The data hold 440,000 or so distinct CDR3 sequences, with around 15% observed a single time. The source of the sample is a study of regulatory T cells in long-lasting Graves disease. Whole-study context: Those Graves' patients who were newly diagnosed had been on antithyroid drugs under 3 months.

Overall study findings and caveats: Graves' patients with persistent disease showed TCR diversity lower than patients newly diagnosed. Sample size, which was small, may have reduced accuracy.

These data also formed part of another study, on T cells in Graves' hyperthyroidism and ophthalmopathy.

The TCR sequence derives from a woman in her twenties or thirties with Graves disease. The material was peripheral blood mononuclear cells (PBMCs), obtained at new diagnosis, from a patient treated with antithyroid drugs.

DNA of the CDR3: TGTGCCAGCAGTTTACCCGGGACAGTAACCTACGAGCAGTACTTC. Translation: CASSLPGTVTYEQYF. This sequence joins TRBV28 and TRBJ2-7; 7 bases agree with TRBD1. V lost 2 bases to trimming and J lost 2 bases; unmatched junction nucleotides: 6. This CDR3 region has 15 residues. Germline-derived CDR1 and CDR2 are MDHEN and SYDVKM.